A single sample gave rise to the 30 T cell receptor beta chains below, sequenced in a study of T cell responses to AZD1222 COVID-19 vaccine. The assay was immunoSEQ multiplex PCR, and TCRdb's table has in-frame clones only and misses some. In the table there are some 180,000 clones, roughly 90% of which are singletons. Sequencing was performed on peripheral blood, taken 28 days after the second AZD1222 dose. The source of these receptors is an adult who received the AZD1222 COVID-19 vaccine.

The chain couples TRBV6-1 to TRBJ2-7; 9 bases line up with TRBD2. The germline V gene has CDR1 MNHNS and CDR2 SASEGT. The V segment lost 3 bases and the J segment 6 bases; nucleotides outside the gene matches: 6. The CDR3 runs to 14 residues. CDR3 sequence reads: CASSDASGRTEQYF. CDR3 sequence (DNA): TGTGCCAGCAGTGATGCGAGCGGGAGGACCGAGCAGTACTTC.

The rearrangement links TRBV2 to TRBJ1-3, with no clear D. Per germline, CDR1 SNHLY and CDR2 FYNNEI. Trimming cost V 0 bases and J 2 bases, with 8 bases left between them. CDR3 length equals 15 residues. Here the CDR3 DNA reads TGTGCCAGCAGTGAAGCGGGGAAGCCTGGAAACACCATATATTTT. Its protein product is CASSEAGKPGNTIYF.

CDR3 DNA sequence: TGCAGCGGTGGGACTAGCGGGTTAGGGACCCAGTACTTC. Translated: CSGGTSGLGTQYF. V gene TRBV29-1 combines with J gene TRBJ2-5; TRBD2 matches 12 bases. This CDR3 comprises 13 residues. The junction had 7 bases not matched to a gene; V was cut back by 7 bases and J by 7 bases. Germline V lookup: CDR1 SQVTM, CDR2 ANQGSEA.

The gene calls are TRBV18 and TRBJ2-3; weak D call: TRBD1 (5 bases). V lost 3 bases and J lost 2, with 6 bases in between. The CDR3 is made up of 13 amino acids. Germline CDR1 KGHSH, CDR2 LQKENI. The CDR3 region has the DNA TGTGCCAGCTCACCTGGGGCCACAGATACGCAGTATTTT. It translates to CASSPGATDTQYF.

In DNA form, the CDR3 reads TGCGCCAGCAGTGACCCACCCCCCCGTTATAATTCACCCCTCCACTTT. Protein: CASSDPPPRYNSPLHF. The chain uses TRBV10-2 and TRBJ1-6; D gene ambiguous. V shed 3 bases and J shed 4 bases, with 13 bases lying between them. CDR3 length equals 16 residues. Per germline, CDR1 WSHSY and CDR2 SAAADI.

The rearrangement joins TRBV6-5 to TRBJ1-3; no firm D call. V dropped 7 bases and J dropped 0 bases, with 13 bases sitting between them. Germline loops: CDR1 MNHEY, CDR2 SVGAGI. This CDR3 comprises 15 residues. The CDR3 DNA follows: TGTGCCAGCACCACGAAGAGGGCCTCTGGAAACACCATATATTTT. This translates into CASTTKRASGNTIYF.

The chain employs TRBV7-9 and TRBJ1-1; possible D gene TRBD1, 5 bases. The V end lost 1 base, the J end lost 6 bases, and 15 bases lay between the germline ends. Germline loops: CDR1 SEHNR, CDR2 FQNEAQ (reference sequence). There are 15 residues in the CDR3. CDR3 coding DNA: TGTGCCAGCAGCTTAGGGGCAGGGTGGATGGCTGAAGCTTTCTTT. This sequence encodes CASSLGAGWMAEAFF.

The rearrangement links TRBV5-1 to TRBJ2-7; D assignment may be TRBD1 or TRBD2 (5 bases each). V was shortened by 0 bases and J by 3 bases, with 10 bases between the two germline ends. CDR3 length equals 14 residues. Germline assignment: CDR1 SGHRS and CDR2 YFSETQ. CDR3 sequence (DNA): TGCGCCAGCAGCTTGGTCGGGGACCGCTACGAGCAGTACTTC. This gives the protein CASSLVGDRYEQYF.

The chain employs TRBV5-4 and TRBJ2-5; 8 bases match TRBD1. The germline CDR1 and CDR2 sequences are SGHNT and YYREEE (reference sequence). This CDR3 has 15 amino acids. The V gene end was trimmed by 6 bases and the J gene end by 5 bases; junction bases not matched to a gene: 12. CDR3 protein: CASTRMQGALETQYF. The CDR3 DNA is TGTGCCAGCACCCGTATGCAGGGGGCCTTGGAGACCCAGTACTTC.

The chain recombines TRBV19 with TRBJ2-7; TRBD1 matches 9 bases. V lost 4 bases and J lost 0; bases outside the gene matches: 7. This CDR3 comprises 16 residues. Germline loops: CDR1 LNHDA, CDR2 SQIVND (reference sequence). In DNA, the CDR3 is TGTGCCAGTAGTAGCCTGGGGACAGGGCTCTCCTACGAGCAGTACTTC. Its protein is CASSSLGTGLSYEQYF.

The count of this clone is one. V gene TRBV6-1 combines with J gene TRBJ2-5; D is undetermined. The germline CDR1 and CDR2 sequences are MNHNS and SASEGT. Trimming pared 2 bases from V and 2 bases from J, leaving 9 bases between. This CDR3 region has 14 residues. CDR3 loop: CASSESGRQETQYF. The DNA of the CDR3 is TGTGCCAGCAGTGAAAGTGGTAGACAAGAGACCCAGTACTTC.

The chain couples TRBV7-6 to TRBJ1-1, with D possibly TRBD1 on 5 matching bases. Germline values: CDR1 SGHVS, CDR2 FNYEAQ. V was shortened by 0 bases and J by 6 bases, with 11 bases between the two germline ends. The CDR3 length is 14 residues. CDR3 in amino acids: CASSLASVGAEAFF. In DNA, the CDR3 is TGTGCCAGCAGCTTAGCCTCCGTGGGGGCTGAAGCTTTCTTT.

The gene calls are TRBV14 and TRBJ2-6; D is perhaps TRBD1 (6 bases). CDR1 SGHDN and CDR2 FVKESK come from the germline V gene. The CDR3 sequence is 15 residues long. The V gene lost 4 bases and the J gene lost 2 bases, with 9 bases spanning the gap. The CDR3: CASSPGQTGANVLTF. For the CDR3, the DNA is TGTGCCAGCAGCCCCGGACAGACTGGGGCCAACGTCCTGACTTTC.

The chain employs TRBV30 and TRBJ1-1, with a tentative D call TRBD1 (5 bases). Germline V lookup: CDR1 GTSNPN, CDR2 SVGIG (reference sequence). The V end was cut by 3 bases, the J end by 5 bases, with 13 bases between. There are 13 residues in the CDR3. CDR3 DNA: TGTGCCTGGAGCAGAGGGACCGGGACTGAAGCTTTCTTT. It encodes CAWSRGTGTEAFF. Based on the CDR3 plus reference TRBV30 and TRBJ1-1, the full variable domain is SQTIHQWPATLVQPVGSPLSLECTVEGTSNPNLYWYRQAAGRGLQLLFYSVGIGQISSEVPQNLSASRPQDRQFILSSKKLLLSDSGFYLCAWSRGTGTEAFFGQGTRLTVV.

The V gene is TRBV5-4, the J gene TRBJ2-1; 8 nucleotides match TRBD2. The CDR3 contains 16 residues. V was clipped by 2 bases and J by 8 bases; unmatched bases: 12. Germline V gene lookup returns CDR1 SGHNT and CDR2 YYREEE (reference sequence). The CDR3 DNA is TGTGCCAGCAGCTTATGGACGGGAGGGCCGGTGTATGAGCAGTTCTTC. Translated, it gives CASSLWTGGPVYEQFF.

This chain connects TRBV5-1 to TRBJ1-6; D perhaps matches TRBD1 (6 bases). V dropped 5 bases and J dropped 9 bases, with 21 bases sitting between them. In germline, CDR1 is SGHRS, CDR2 YFSETQ. The CDR3 contains 16 residues. CDR3 coding DNA: TGCGCCAGCAGTGTGGATGCCGGGGGCGGCGGTTCACCCCTCCACTTT. It is translated as CASSVDAGGGGSPLHF.

This chain connects TRBV5-1 to TRBJ1-2, with no clear D. V lost 4 bases and J 8 bases, leaving 12 bases between the germline ends. CDR3 size: 12 residues. Looked up from germline, CDR1 is SGHRS and CDR2 is YFSETQ. CDR3 loop: CASSPEGGGYTF. Here the CDR3 DNA reads TGCGCCAGCAGCCCCGAAGGAGGGGGCTACACCTTC.

The V and J genes are TRBV3-1 (or the pseudogene TRBV3-2) and TRBJ1-2, with D possibly TRBD1 on 6 matching bases. V shed 0 bases and J shed 3 bases, with 17 bases lying between them. This CDR3 has 17 amino acids. Looked up from germline, CDR1 is LGHDT and CDR2 is YNNKEL (reference sequence). Written as DNA, the CDR3 is TGTGCCAGCAGCCAAGATCTAGGGACACCGGCCGACTATGGCTACACCTTC. Translated, it gives CASSQDLGTPADYGYTF.

This clone was observed a single time. The V and J genes are TRBV7-2 and TRBJ1-5; the D gene is possibly TRBD1 (5 bases). V was trimmed by 3 bases and J by 0 bases, leaving 9 bases between them. Germline V gene data show CDR1 as SGHTA and CDR2 as FQGNSA. The CDR3 runs to 15 residues. The CDR3 here is CASSFRGPSNQPQHF. In DNA, the CDR3 is TGTGCCAGCAGCTTTCGGGGACCTAGCAATCAGCCCCAGCATTTT.

This sequence joins TRBV5-6 and TRBJ1-1, with 9 bases fitting TRBD1. Trimming removed 6 bases from V and 4 bases from J; junction bases left unmatched: 7. Germline CDR1 and CDR2: SGHDT and YYEEEE. The CDR3 consists of 14 residues. In DNA form, the CDR3 reads TGTGCCAGCATCCAGACAGGGGGGGTCACTGAAGCTTTCTTT. Its protein is CASIQTGGVTEAFF.

Worth noting for this clone: Distinct nucleotide sequences in the sample also encode this CDR3. The chain combines TRBV5-1 with TRBJ1-2; no clear D. The germline V gene encodes CDR1 SGHRS and CDR2 YFSETQ. Trimming stripped 0 bases from V and 5 bases from J, with 5 bases between. The CDR3 spans 12 residues. Here the CDR3 DNA reads TGCGCCAGCAGCTTGGATGGTTATGGCTACACCTTC. Translation gives CASSLDGYGYTF.

The V and J genes are TRBV28 and TRBJ1-4; 7 bases align to TRBD1. J was trimmed by 5 bases and V by 3 bases; bases with no gene match: 6. Germline V gene sequence: CDR1 MDHEN, CDR2 SYDVKM. This CDR3 has 15 amino acids. Here the CDR3 reads CASSLGGTENEKLFF. CDR3 nucleotide sequence: TGTGCCAGCAGTTTGGGCGGGACAGAGAATGAAAAACTGTTTTTT.

The chain uses TRBV18 and TRBJ1-2; D unresolved. The CDR3 loop spans 14 amino acids. Germline-derived CDR1 and CDR2 are KGHSH and LQKENI. V was shortened by 6 bases and J by 2 bases, with 13 bases between the two germline ends. CDR3 coding DNA: TGTGCCAGCTCCCTATCTGGTAGGAACTATGGCTACACCTTC. This codes for CASSLSGRNYGYTF.

The chain is built from TRBV4-1 and TRBJ2-3; a weak D match, TRBD2 (6 bases). V lost 1 base and J 5 bases, leaving 13 bases between the germline ends. The CDR3 runs to 15 residues. CDR1 and CDR2 from the germline V gene are MGHRA and YSYEKL. DNA of the CDR3: TGCGCCAGCAGCCAAGGACAGCCCGGGGGAGATACGCAGTATTTT. This translates into CASSQGQPGGDTQYF.

The chain combines TRBV4-2 with TRBJ2-7; D is possibly TRBD2 (5 bases). V was cut by 4 bases and J by 2 bases, with 15 bases left in between. Germline V CDR1 and CDR2: LGHNA, YNFKEQ. This CDR3 is built from 15 residues. The CDR3 DNA follows: TGTGCCAGCAGCCCAAGTACGAGCGGTCCCTACGAGCAGTACTTC. Its protein product is CASSPSTSGPYEQYF.

The CDR3 coding sequence is TGTGCCAGCAGTTTTCAGGAGCCGCGTGCGGGCGGGGAGCTGTTTTTT. It yields the protein CASSFQEPRAGGELFF. The chain carries TRBV6-6 and TRBJ2-2, with D possibly TRBD2 on 5 matching bases. The CDR3 length is 16 residues. Germline CDR1 and CDR2: MNHNY and SVGAGI (reference sequence). V was shortened by 4 bases and J by 7 bases, with 19 bases between the two germline ends.

The chain recombines TRBV18 with TRBJ2-7, with D tentatively TRBD1 (5 bases). CDR1 and CDR2 from the germline V gene are KGHSH and LQKENI. V dropped 6 bases and J dropped 2 bases, with 11 bases sitting between them. The CDR3 loop spans 13 amino acids. The CDR3 loop reads CASSWSTAYEQYF. In nucleotides, the CDR3 is TGTGCCAGCTCCTGGTCGACAGCCTACGAGCAGTACTTC.

This chain joins TRBV18 and TRBJ2-1; D remains unclear. Deletions cut 2 bases from V and 3 bases from J, with 14 bases between. CDR1 and CDR2 from the germline V gene are KGHSH and LQKENI. This CDR3 has 16 residues. This CDR3 is CASSPGGLGYYNEQFF. The CDR3, as DNA: TGTGCCAGCTCACCAGGTGGGCTGGGGTACTACAATGAGCAGTTCTTC.

J is TRBJ2-1 and V is TRBV18, with a weak D call TRBD2 (6 bases). In germline, CDR1 is KGHSH, CDR2 LQKENI. CDR3 length: 15 residues. Trimming left V 8 bases short and J 3 bases short, with 17 bases between. The CDR3 region is CASHLRDSDYNEQFF. The CDR3, as DNA: TGTGCCAGCCATCTCCGGGACTCCGACTACAATGAGCAGTTCTTC.

The chain employs TRBV2 and TRBJ2-7, with TRBD1 matching over 9 bases. The J segment lost 2 bases and the V segment lost 7 bases, leaving 6 bases of the junction unmatched. The CDR3 loop spans 14 amino acids. The germline V gene encodes CDR1 SNHLY and CDR2 FYNNEI. The CDR3, as DNA: TGTGCCAGCAAGGGACAGGGCCGAACCTACGAGCAGTACTTC. Its protein is CASKGQGRTYEQYF.